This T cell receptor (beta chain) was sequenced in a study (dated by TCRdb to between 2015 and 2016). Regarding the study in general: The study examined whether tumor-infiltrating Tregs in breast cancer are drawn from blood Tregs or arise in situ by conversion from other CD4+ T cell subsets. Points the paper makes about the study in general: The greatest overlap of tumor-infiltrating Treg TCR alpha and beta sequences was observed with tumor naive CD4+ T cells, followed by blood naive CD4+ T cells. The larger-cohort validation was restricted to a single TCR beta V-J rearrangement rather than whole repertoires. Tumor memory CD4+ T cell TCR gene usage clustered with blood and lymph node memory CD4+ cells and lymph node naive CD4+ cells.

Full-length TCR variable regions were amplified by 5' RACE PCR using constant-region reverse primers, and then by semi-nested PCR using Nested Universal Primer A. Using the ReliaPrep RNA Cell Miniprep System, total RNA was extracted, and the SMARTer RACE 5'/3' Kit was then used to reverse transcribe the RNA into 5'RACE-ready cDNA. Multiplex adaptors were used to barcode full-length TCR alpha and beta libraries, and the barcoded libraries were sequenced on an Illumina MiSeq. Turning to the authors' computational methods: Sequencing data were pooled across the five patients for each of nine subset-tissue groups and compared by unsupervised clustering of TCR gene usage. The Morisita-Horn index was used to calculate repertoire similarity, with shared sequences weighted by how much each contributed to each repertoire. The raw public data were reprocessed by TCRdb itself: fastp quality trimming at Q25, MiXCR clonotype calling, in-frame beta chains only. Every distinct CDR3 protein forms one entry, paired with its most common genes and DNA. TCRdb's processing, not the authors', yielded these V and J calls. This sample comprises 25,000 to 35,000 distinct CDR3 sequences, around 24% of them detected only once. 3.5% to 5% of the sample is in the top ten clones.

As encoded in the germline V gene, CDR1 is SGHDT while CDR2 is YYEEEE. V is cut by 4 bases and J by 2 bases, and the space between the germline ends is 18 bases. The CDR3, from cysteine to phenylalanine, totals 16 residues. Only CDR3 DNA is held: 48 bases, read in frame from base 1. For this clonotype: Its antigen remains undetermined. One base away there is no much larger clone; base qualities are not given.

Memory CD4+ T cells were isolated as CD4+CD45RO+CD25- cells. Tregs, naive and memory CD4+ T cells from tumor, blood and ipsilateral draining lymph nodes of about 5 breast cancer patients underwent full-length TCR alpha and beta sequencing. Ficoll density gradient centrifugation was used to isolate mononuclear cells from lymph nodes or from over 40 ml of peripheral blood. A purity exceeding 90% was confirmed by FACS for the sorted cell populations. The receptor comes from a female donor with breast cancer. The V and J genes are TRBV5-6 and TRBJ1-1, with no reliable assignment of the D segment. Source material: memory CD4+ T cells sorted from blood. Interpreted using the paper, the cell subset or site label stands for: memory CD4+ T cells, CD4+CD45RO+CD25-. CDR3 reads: CASSVLSWQPNTEAFF. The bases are TGTGCCAGCAGCGTACTCTCTTGGCAGCCTAACACTGAAGCTTTCTTT.